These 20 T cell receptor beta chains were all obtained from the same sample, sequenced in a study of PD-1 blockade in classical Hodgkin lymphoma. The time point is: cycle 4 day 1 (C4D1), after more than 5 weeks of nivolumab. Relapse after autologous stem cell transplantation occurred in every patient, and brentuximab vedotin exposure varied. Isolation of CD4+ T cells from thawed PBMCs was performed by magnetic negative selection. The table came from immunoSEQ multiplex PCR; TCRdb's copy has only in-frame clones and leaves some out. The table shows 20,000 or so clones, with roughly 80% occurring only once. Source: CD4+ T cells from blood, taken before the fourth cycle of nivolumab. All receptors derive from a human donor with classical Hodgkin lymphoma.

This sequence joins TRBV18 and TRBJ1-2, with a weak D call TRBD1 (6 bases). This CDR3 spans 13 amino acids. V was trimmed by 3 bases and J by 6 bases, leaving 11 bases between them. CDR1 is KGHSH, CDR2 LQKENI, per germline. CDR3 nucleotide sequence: TGTGCCAGCTCACCGACAGGCGCTCATGGCTACACCTTC. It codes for CASSPTGAHGYTF.

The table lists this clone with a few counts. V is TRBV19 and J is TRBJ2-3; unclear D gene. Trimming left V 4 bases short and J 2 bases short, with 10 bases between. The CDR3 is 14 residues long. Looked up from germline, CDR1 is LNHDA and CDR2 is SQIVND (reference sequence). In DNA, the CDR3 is TGTGCCAGTAGTAACGCAATATTCACAGATACGCAGTATTTT. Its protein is CASSNAIFTDTQYF.

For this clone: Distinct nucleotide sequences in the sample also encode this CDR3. The chain's CDR3 is CAWSVGETQYF. CDR3 DNA sequence: TGTGCCTGGAGTGTTGGTGAGACCCAGTACTTC. This chain connects TRBV30 to TRBJ2-5; D gene unclear. Between the trimmed V and J ends, which lost 0 bases and 5 bases, there was a span of 4 bases. The germline CDR1 and CDR2 sequences are GTSNPN and SVGIG (reference sequence). The CDR3 is made up of 11 amino acids.

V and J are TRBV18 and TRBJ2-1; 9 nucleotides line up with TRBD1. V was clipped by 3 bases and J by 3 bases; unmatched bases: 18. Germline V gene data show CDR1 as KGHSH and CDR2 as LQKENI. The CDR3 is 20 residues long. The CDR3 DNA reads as TGTGCCAGCTCACCCCCGGGACAGGGTAGACTAGGAGGTGTCTACAATGAGCAGTTCTTC. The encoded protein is CASSPPGQGRLGGVYNEQFF.

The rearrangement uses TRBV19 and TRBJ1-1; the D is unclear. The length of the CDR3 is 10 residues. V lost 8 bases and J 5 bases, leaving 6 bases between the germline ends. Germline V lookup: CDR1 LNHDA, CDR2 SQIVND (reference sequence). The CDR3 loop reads CASAGTEAFF. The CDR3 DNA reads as TGTGCCAGTGCAGGAACTGAAGCTTTCTTT. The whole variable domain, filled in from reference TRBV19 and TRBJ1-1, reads DGGITQSPKYLFRKEGQNVTLSCEQNLNHDAMYWYRQDPGQGLRLIYYSQIVNDFQKGDIAEGYSVSREKKESFPLTVTSAQKNPTAFYLCASAGTEAFFGQGTRLTVV.

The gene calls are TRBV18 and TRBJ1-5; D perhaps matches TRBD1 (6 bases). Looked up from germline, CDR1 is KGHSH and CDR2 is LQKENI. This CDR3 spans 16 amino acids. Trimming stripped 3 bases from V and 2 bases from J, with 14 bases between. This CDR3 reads CASSPTTGFGNQPQHF. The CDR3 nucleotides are TGTGCCAGCTCACCTACAACAGGGTTCGGCAATCAGCCCCAGCATTTT. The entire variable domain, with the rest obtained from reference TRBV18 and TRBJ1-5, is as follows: NAGVMQNPRHLVRRRGQEARLRCSPMKGHSHVYWYRQLPEEGLKFMVYLQKENIIDESGMPKERFSAEFPKEGPSILRIQQVVRGDSAAYFCASSPTTGFGNQPQHFGDGTRLSIL.

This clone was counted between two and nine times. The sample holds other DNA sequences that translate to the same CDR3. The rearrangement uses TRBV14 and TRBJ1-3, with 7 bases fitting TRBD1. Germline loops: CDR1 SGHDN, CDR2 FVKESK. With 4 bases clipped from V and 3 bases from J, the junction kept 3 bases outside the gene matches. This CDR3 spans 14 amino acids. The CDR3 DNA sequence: TGTGCCAGCAGCCGACAGGGTTTTGGAAACACCATATATTTT. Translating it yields CASSRQGFGNTIYF.

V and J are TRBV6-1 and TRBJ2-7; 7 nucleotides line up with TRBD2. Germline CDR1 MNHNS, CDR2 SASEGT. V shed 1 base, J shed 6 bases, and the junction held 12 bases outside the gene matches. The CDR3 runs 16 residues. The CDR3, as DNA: TGTGCCAGCAGTGAAGGGAGGAGCGGGATAGGAAGCGAGCAGTACTTC. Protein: CASSEGRSGIGSEQYF.

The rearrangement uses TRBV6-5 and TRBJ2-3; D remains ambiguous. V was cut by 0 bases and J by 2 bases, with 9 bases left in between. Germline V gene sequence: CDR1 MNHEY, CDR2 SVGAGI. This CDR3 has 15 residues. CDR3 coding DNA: TGTGCCAGCAGTTACTCTCAGGAGAACACAGATACGCAGTATTTT. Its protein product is CASSYSQENTDTQYF.

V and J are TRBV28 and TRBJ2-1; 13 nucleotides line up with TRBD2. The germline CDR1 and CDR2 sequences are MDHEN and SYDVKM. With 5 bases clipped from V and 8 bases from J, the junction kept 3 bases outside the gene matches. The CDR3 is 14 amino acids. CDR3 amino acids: CASSRTSGRYEQFF. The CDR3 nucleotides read TGTGCCAGCAGTCGGACTAGCGGGAGATATGAGCAGTTCTTC.

The CDR3 DNA reads TGTGCCAGCAGCCCCGGGACAGGGGTCTACTACGAGCAGTACTTC. Residues: CASSPGTGVYYEQYF. The J gene is TRBJ2-7, the V gene TRBV9; 10 bases are shared with TRBD1. The germline gives CDR1 SGDLS, CDR2 YYNGEE. The CDR3 contains 15 residues. The V and J ends lost 4 bases and 3 bases, in that order; junction bases with no gene match: 7.

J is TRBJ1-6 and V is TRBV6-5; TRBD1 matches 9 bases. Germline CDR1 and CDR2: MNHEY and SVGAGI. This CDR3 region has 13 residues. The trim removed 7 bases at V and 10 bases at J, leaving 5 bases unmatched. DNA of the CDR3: TGTGCCAGCAAACGACAGGGGGTCTCACCCCTCCACTTT. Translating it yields CASKRQGVSPLHF.

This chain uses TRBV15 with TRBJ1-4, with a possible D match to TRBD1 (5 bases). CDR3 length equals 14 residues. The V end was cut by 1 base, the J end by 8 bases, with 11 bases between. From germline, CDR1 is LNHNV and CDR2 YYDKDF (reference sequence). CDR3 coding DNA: TGTGCCACCAGCAGAGCCCAGGGACGGGAAAAACTGTTTTTT. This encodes CATSRAQGREKLFF.

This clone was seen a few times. Here the CDR3 DNA reads TGCACCAGAACGGGACAGGGGTTGCATCAGCCCCAGCATTTT. Its protein product is CTRTGQGLHQPQHF. The chain joins TRBV1 to TRBJ1-5; TRBD1, the table's D call, was not compared with the DNA. TRBV1 is termed a pseudogene. The CDR3 has 14 amino acids.

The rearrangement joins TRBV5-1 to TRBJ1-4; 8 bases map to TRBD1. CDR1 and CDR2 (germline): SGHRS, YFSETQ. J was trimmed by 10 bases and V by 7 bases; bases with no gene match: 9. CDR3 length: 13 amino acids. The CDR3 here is CASSDGQGGKLFF. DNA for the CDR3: TGCGCCAGCTCGGATGGACAGGGTGGAAAACTGTTTTTT.

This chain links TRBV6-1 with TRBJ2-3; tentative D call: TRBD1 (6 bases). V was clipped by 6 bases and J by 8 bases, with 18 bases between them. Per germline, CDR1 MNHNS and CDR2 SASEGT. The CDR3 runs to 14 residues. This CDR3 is CASRPRGSLGTQYF. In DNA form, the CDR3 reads TGTGCCAGCAGGCCTAGGGGGAGTCTGGGTACGCAGTATTTT.

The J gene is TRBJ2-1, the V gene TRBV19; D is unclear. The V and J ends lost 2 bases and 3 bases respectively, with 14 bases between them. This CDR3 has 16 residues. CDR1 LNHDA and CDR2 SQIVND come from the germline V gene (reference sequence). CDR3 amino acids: CASSISPSGSYNEQFF. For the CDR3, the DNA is TGTGCCAGTAGTATATCCCCAAGTGGCAGCTACAATGAGCAGTTCTTC.

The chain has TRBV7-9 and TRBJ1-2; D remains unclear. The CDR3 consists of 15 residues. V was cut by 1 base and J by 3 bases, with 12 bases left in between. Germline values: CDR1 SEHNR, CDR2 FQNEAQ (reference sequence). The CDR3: CASSLGQVTHYGYTF. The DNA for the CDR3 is TGTGCCAGCAGCTTAGGGCAGGTTACCCACTATGGCTACACCTTC. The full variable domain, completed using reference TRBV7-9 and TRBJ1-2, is DTGVSQNPRHKITKRGQNVTFRCDPISEHNRLYWYRQTLGQGPEFLTYFQNEAQLEKSRLLSDRFSAERPKGSFSTLEIQRTEQGDSAMYLCASSLGQVTHYGYTFGSGTRLTVV.

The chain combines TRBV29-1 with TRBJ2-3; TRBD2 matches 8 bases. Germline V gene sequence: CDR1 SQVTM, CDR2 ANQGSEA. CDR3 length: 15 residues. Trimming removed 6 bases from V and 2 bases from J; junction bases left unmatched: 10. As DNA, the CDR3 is TGCAGCGTGGAGTCCGGACTAGCCAACACAGATACGCAGTATTTT. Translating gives CSVESGLANTDTQYF.

The CDR3 sequence is CASSLGVENEQFF. The CDR3, as DNA: TGTGCCAGCAGCTTAGGGGTAGAGAATGAGCAGTTCTTC. This chain uses TRBV11-3 with TRBJ2-1; D not resolved. The V end was cut by 1 base, the J end by 7 bases, with 8 bases between. Germline V CDR1 and CDR2: SGHNT, YENEEA. CDR3 size: 13 residues.